This TCR beta chain comes out of a study of chemoradiotherapy in HPV16-positive cancers. The CDR3 is 16 residues long. CDR1 is GTSNPN, CDR2 SVGIG, per germline (reference sequence). V was clipped by 2 bases and J by 7 bases; unmatched bases: 15. Sequenced by immunoSEQ multiplex PCR; TCRdb stores in-frame clones only, minus some. The sample includes about 29,000 clones, 90% to 95% seen only once; the top ten take around 20%. This clonotype was sampled from a human donor with HPV-associated anogenital cancer. Sequencing used blood, obtained from a patient who underwent chemoradiotherapy. This chain connects TRBV30 to TRBJ2-7; 9 positions match TRBD2. The CDR3 is CAWSNGLAGSRGEQYF. CDR3 coding DNA: TGTGCCTGGAGTAATGGGCTAGCGGGGTCGCGGGGGGAGCAGTACTTC.